This T cell receptor (beta chain) was profiled in a study of T-cell memory formation after mild COVID-19 (dated by TCRdb to about 2021). For the wider study: Most TCR sequence clusters were specific to one of the two donors. In a couple of donors, T-cell clones that expanded and contracted after mild COVID-19 were tracked by sequencing TCRalpha and TCRbeta repertoires over time. The cohort was made up of two young adult volunteers, one female and one male, who were previously healthy. On the study overall, not on this receptor specifically: Contracting CD4+ clones were located mainly in the CM and EM memory subsets, whereas CD8+ clones were found to be enriched in EMRA. The second-wave clones that peaked on day 37 were not confirmed to be SARS-CoV-2 specific. Some responding clones were detected in pre-infection memory, suggesting pre-existing cross-reactive memory T cells joined the SARS-CoV-2 response. The study covered only a couple of mild cases, and larger cohorts including severe cases with pre-infection samples were considered necessary. From day 15 to 85, contracting clones showed balanced CD4/CD8 phenotypes, whereas a second wave of clones that expanded from day 15 to 37 leaned towards CD4+.

Details on this clonotype: It has no known antigen specificity. No qualities accompany the bases; no much larger clone lies one base away.

Ficoll-Paque density gradient centrifugation was used to isolate PBMCs. These reads were obtained on an Illumina NovaSeq 6000. cDNA libraries for TCRalpha and TCRbeta were prepared by 5'RACE using constant-segment primers, with sample barcodes and unique molecular identifiers added. RNA was extracted from every sample with Trizol reagent. The libraries were amplified in two PCR steps, and the second step added a second sample barcode and Illumina TruSeq adapters. Libraries were sequenced on an Illumina NovaSeq with 2 x 150 bp paired-end reads. Turning to the authors' computational methods: With migec v1.2.7, reads were demultiplexed and then collapsed into UMI-guided consensus sequences. Using mixcr v2.1.11, UMI consensuses were aligned to TRA and TRB V and J templates and then assembled into clonotypes. Clonotypes were classified as expanded or contracted when called significant by both edgeR and NoisET, with noise models trained on biological replicates. edgeR calls used a false discovery rate-adjusted p below 0.01 and a log2 fold-change threshold of 1. As an exploratory analysis of dynamics, PCA with hierarchical clustering was applied to max-normalized trajectories of the 1000 most abundant clonotypes. Each responding clone was given a CD4 or CD8 phenotype based on the CD4+ and CD8+ repertoires, which had been sequenced separately. TCRdb redid the processing of the public reads, applying fastp at Q25 and MiXCR, and retained in-frame beta chains. CDR3 protein duplicates are merged, each entry listing the most common genes and DNA. In this record, the V and J calls reflect TCRdb's handling and not the investigators' own analysis. The sample yields about 600,000 distinct CDR3 sequences; less than 25% were counted once. The ten biggest clones cover around 7.7% of the sample.

The CDR3 numbers 13 residues from cysteine through phenylalanine. The kept DNA is CDR3 alone, 39 bases in frame from the first base. V is cut by 3 bases and J by 8 bases, and the space between the germline ends is 11 bases. CDR1 and CDR2, looked up from the germline V gene, are ENHRY and SYGVKD. What was sequenced was PBMCs or a T cell subset sorted from them (not recorded which). The clonotype was recovered from an adult woman who had mild COVID-19 (a few samples of this study predate the infection). The sample titles of this study are shuffled in the database, so cell type and time point are left out; the donor was told from shared clones. The rearranged chain carries TRBV10-3 and TRBJ2-1, with no confidently assigned D gene. The sequenced DNA is TGTGCCATCAGTGATCCCTCCCTGGATGAGCAGTTCTTC. This gives the protein CAISDPSLDEQFF.